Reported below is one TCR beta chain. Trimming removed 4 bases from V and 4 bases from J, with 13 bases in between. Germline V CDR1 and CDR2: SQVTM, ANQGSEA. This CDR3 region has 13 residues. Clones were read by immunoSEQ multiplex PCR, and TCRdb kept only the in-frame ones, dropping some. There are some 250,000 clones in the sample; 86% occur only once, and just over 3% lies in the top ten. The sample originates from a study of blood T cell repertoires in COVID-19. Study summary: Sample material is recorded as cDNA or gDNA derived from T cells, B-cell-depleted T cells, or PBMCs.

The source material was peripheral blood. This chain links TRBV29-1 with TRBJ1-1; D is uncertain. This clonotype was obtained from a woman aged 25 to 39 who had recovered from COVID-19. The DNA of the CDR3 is TGCAGCGTTGGAGGGTTGCAAGCCACTGAAGCTTTCTTT. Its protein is CSVGGLQATEAFF.